This passage covers 2 T cell receptor beta chains from one sample sequenced in a study of human T cells and chemical hapten exposure. Time point denoted: patch test 1, 2 weeks after DPC sensitization. Treatment: therapeutic diphenylcyclopropenone sensitization with weekly scalp DPC. A single record per CDR3 protein comes from TCRdb applying MiXCR to the RACE reads. Found here are 90,000 or so distinct CDR3 sequences, roughly a tenth of them singletons; the top ten hold approximately 2.2%. This material consisted of whole blood, taken in connection with sensitization to the hapten diphenylcyclopropenone (DPC). These receptors all stem from a man aged 40-55 years with alopecia areata. Some clones in this sample may be carry-over from other donors' samples.

There are many counts of this clonotype. The chain is built from TRBV12-3 or TRBV12-4 and TRBJ2-3; 11 bases agree with TRBD2. V lost 2 bases to trimming and J lost 0 bases; unmatched junction nucleotides: 1. This CDR3 comprises 16 residues. CDR3 protein: CASSLRTSGSTDTQYF. CDR3 nucleotides: TGTGCCAGCAGTTTACGGACTAGCGGGAGCACAGATACGCAGTATTTT.

This clonotype was seen only a few times. The chain couples TRBV25-1 to TRBJ1-2; D not resolved. CDR1 and CDR2 from the germline V gene are MGHDK and SYGVNS. The V and J ends lost 4 bases and 5 bases respectively, with 11 bases between them. The CDR3 length is 13 residues. The CDR3 region has the DNA TGTGCCAGCAGTGGGGTTGGGCCGTATGGCTACACCTTC. Translated, it gives CASSGVGPYGYTF.